These T cell receptor beta chains were read from a single sample in a study of beta chain features in type 1 diabetes. Repertoires were generated with immunoSEQ multiplex PCR, while TCRdb's copy carries only in-frame clones and drops some. This sample has under 90,000 clones; approximately 32% occur once, and the top ten carry 0.45% to 0.55%. The sequencing input was stem cell memory CD4+ T cells from blood. The receptor source for this set is a woman aged 18-29 years in good health. Both conserved end residues are trimmed from each CDR3.

TRBV7-3,TRBJ2-5,ASSWSGQETQY
TRBV7-9,TRBJ2-1,ASSPPIVAGLYNEQF
TRBV7-2,TRBJ1-1,ASSPRDRGYTEAF
TRBV7-9,TRBJ1-1,ASSLAGGMNTEAF
TRBV19,TRBJ1-2,ASSAQGAGGYT
TRBV5-1,TRBJ2-3,ASSLARDTGTDTQY
TRBV29-1,TRBJ2-7,SVVAGTGTYEQY
TRBV5-1,TRBJ2-5,ASRLTEETQY
TRBV5-1,TRBJ2-7,ASSGGLDGSSSYEQY
TRBV21-1,TRBJ2-1,ASSKDSGRKDNEQF
TRBV7-6,TRBJ2-5,ASSLPGTGQTQY
TRBV4-2,TRBJ2-5,ASSQDAASGGEETQY
TRBV7-6,TRBJ2-1,ASSLAEGDEQF
TRBV6-5,TRBJ2-7,ASSSLYEQY
TRBV30,TRBJ1-5,AWSVQAANQPQH
TRBV19,TRBJ2-6,ASSMRVSGANVLT
TRBV2,TRBJ2-3,ASRRGSDGDTQY
TRBV7-9,TRBJ2-1,ASRTSGGPDEQF
TRBV7-9,TRBJ1-1,ASSSGTTNTEAF
TRBV2,TRBJ1-1,AAGADTEAF
TRBV5-1,TRBJ1-1,ASSFREGNMNTEAF
TRBV15,TRBJ2-5,ATKVAGERQETQY
TRBV6-5,TRBJ1-1,ASSYGNRGPHTEAF
TRBV18,TRBJ2-5,ASSPRETQY
TRBV7-2,TRBJ1-1,ASSTRQSRAF
TRBV30,TRBJ2-1,AWSASSGEQF
TRBV9,TRBJ2-3,ASSRGTSGRIRTDTQY
TRBV7-2,TRBJ2-7,ASSFYAGVGYEQY
TRBV5-1,TRBJ1-2,ASSLDGQGAYGYT
TRBV9,TRBJ2-3,ASSPRVDTQY
TRBV29-1,TRBJ1-1,SVRAAGGSTEAF
TRBV5-1,TRBJ2-1,ASSLVQGMGNEQF
TRBV15,TRBJ2-7,ATAVGTNSYEQY
TRBV9,TRBJ2-7,ASSVVGLAGGHSSYEQY
TRBV2,TRBJ2-3,ASSPDTQY
TRBV30,TRBJ2-7,AYIAGLDYEQY
TRBV5-6,TRBJ1-1,ASIFRGRGHGTEAF
TRBV7-2,TRBJ1-4,ASRGLWGEKLF
TRBV18,TRBJ1-1,ASSRTGDTEAF
TRBV13,TRBJ2-7,ASSDRLAREQY
TRBV7-2,TRBJ1-5,ASSWGTAYQPQH
TRBV4-3,TRBJ2-1,ASSQDLSQARL
TRBV30,TRBJ1-3,ASEQGGYSGNTIY
TRBV7-9,TRBJ2-5,ASSQPGTREETQY
TRBV29-1,TRBJ1-2,SVAQGVYGYT
TRBV2,TRBJ1-5,ASDPGSNQPQH
TRBV29-1,TRBJ1-1,TPYWGRDTEAF
TRBV11-2,TRBJ2-7,ASSLGGLAGFTYEQY
TRBV7-9,TRBJ1-3,ASSLERVSGNTIY
TRBV11-3,TRBJ2-5,ASSYERETQY
TRBV5-1,TRBJ2-3,ASRSSTDTQY
TRBV11-2,TRBJ2-7,ASSLQVSYEQY
TRBV19,TRBJ2-1,ASSMGLAGSDEQF
TRBV30,TRBJ1-2,AWSHQGLDYGYT
TRBV6-5,TRBJ1-5,ASSTETGGPQH